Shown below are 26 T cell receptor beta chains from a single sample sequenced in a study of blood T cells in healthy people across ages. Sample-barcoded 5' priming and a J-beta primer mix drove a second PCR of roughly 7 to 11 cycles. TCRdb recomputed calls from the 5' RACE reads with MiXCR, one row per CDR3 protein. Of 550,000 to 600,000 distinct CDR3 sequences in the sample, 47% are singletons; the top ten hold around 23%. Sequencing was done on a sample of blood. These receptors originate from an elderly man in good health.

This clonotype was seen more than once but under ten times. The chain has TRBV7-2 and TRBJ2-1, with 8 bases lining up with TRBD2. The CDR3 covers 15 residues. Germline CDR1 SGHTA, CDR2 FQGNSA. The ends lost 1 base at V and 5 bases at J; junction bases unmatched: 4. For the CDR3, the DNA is TGTGCCAGCAGCTTAGTTTCGGGAGGGAACAATGAGCAGTTCTTC. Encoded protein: CASSLVSGGNNEQFF.

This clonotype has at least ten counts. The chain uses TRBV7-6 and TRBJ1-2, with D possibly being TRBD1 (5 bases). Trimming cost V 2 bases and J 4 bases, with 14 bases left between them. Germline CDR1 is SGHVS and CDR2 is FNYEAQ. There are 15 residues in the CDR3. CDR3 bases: TGTGCCAGCAGCTTATTCGAGACCGGGACCTATGGCTACACCTTC. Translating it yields CASSLFETGTYGYTF.

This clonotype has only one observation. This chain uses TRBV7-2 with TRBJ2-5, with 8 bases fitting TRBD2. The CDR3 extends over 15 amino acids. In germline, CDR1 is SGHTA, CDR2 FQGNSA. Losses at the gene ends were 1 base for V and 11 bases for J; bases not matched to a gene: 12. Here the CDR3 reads CASSLGLAGDNEQYF. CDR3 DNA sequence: TGTGCCAGCAGCTTAGGGCTAGCGGGTGACAATGAGCAGTACTTC.

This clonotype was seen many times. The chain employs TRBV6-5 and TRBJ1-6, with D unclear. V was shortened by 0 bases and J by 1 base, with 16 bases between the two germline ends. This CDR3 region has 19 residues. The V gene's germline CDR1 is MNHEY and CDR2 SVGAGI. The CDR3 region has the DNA TGTGCCAGCAGTTACTCGAAGGTGGGCGGAGGTTCCTATAATTCACCCCTCCACTTT. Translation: CASSYSKVGGGSYNSPLHF.

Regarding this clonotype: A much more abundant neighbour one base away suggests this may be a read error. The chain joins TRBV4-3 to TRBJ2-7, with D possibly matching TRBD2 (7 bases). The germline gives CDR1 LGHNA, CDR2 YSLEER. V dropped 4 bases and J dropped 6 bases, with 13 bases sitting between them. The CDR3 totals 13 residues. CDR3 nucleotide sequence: TGCGCCAGCAGCCTATGGGGGGGCTGCGAGCAGTACTTC. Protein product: CASSLWGGCEQYF.

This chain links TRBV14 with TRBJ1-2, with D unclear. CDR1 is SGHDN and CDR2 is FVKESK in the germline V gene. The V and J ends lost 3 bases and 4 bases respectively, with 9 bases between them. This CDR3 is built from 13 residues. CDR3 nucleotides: TGTGCCAGCAGCCAGGAGACGGTCTATGGCTACACCTTC. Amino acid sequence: CASSQETVYGYTF.

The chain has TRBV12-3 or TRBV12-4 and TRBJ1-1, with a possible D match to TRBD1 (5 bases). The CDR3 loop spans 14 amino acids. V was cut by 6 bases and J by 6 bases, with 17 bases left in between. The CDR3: CASSSDPGRPEAFF. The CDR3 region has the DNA TGTGCCAGCAGCTCAGACCCAGGGCGGCCTGAAGCTTTCTTT.

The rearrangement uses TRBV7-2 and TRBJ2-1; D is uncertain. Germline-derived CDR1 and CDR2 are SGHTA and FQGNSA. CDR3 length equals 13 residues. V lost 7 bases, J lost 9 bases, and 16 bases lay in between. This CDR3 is CASTFGGLGEQFF. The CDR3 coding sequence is TGTGCCAGCACCTTCGGCGGTCTCGGTGAGCAGTTCTTC.

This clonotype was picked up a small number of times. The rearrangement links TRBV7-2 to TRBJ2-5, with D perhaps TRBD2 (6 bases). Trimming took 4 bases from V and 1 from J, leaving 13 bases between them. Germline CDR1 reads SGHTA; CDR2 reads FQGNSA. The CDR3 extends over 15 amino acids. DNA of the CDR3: TGTGCCAGCAGCTCCTTAGCGGCGGCCCAAGAGACCCAGTACTTC. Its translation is CASSSLAAAQETQYF.

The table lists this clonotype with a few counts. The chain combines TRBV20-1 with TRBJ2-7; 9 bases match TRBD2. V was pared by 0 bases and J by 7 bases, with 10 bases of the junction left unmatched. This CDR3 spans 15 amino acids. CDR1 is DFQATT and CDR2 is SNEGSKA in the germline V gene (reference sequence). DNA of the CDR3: TGCAGTGCTAGAGACGGGGGCGGGGGGGCCAGAGAGCAGTACTTC. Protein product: CSARDGGGGAREQYF.

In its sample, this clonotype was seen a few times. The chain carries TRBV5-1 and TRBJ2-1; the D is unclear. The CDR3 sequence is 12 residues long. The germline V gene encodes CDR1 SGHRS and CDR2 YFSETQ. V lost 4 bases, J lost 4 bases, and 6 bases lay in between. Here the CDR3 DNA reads TGCGCCAGCAGCCATGAGTACAATGAGCAGTTCTTC. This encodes CASSHEYNEQFF.

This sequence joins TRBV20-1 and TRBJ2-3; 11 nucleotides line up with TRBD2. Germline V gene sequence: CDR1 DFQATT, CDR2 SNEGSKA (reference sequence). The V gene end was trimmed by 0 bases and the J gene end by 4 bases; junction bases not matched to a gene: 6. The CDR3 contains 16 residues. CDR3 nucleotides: TGCAGTGCTAGAGATCGACTAGCGGGATCCCCAGATACGCAGTATTTT. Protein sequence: CSARDRLAGSPDTQYF.

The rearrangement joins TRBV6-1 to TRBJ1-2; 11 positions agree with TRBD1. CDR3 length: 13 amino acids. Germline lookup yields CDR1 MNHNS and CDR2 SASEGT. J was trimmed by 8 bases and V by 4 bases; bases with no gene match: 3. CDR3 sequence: CASSGRTGGGYTF. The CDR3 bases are TGTGCCAGCAGTGGCCGGACAGGGGGCGGCTACACCTTC.

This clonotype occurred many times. For the CDR3, the DNA is TGTGCCAGCAGCCCCGGGACAGAGTACTACGAGCAGTACTTC. Translated, it gives CASSPGTEYYEQYF. The chain carries TRBV7-2 and TRBJ2-7, with 7 bases lining up with TRBD1. The germline CDR1 and CDR2 sequences are SGHTA and FQGNSA. The CDR3 is made up of 14 amino acids. Trimming took 5 bases from V and 3 from J; bases not matched to a gene: 7.

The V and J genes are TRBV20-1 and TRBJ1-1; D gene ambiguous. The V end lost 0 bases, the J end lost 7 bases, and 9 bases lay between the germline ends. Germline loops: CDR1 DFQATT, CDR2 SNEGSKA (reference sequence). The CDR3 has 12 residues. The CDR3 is CSARDLHGEAFF. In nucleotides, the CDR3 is TGCAGTGCTAGAGATCTCCACGGTGAAGCTTTCTTT.

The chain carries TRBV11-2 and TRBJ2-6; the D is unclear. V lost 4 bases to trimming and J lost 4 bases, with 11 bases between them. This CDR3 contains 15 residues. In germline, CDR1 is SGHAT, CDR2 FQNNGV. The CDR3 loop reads CASSSYGTGANVLTF. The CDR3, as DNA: TGTGCCAGCAGCTCCTATGGTACCGGGGCCAACGTCCTGACTTTC.

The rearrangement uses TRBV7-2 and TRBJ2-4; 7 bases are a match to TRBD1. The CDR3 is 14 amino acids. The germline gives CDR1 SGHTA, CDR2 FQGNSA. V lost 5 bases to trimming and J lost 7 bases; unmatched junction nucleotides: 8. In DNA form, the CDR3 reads TGTGCCAGCAGCACCAGGGGGATCGGGAACATTCAGTACTTC. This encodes CASSTRGIGNIQYF.

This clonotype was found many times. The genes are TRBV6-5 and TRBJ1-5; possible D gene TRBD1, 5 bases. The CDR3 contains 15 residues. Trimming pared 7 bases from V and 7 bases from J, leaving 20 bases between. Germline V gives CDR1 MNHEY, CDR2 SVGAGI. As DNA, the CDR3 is TGTGCCAGCACCCCGGCAGGGCGAGAGGGCCAGCCCCAGCATTTT. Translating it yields CASTPAGREGQPQHF.

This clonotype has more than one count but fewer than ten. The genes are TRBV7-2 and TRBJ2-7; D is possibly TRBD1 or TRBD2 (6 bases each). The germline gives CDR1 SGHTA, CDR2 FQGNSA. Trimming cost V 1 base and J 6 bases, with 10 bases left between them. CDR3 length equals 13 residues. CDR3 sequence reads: CASSLVWGAEQYF. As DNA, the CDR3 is TGTGCCAGCAGCTTAGTTTGGGGGGCCGAGCAGTACTTC. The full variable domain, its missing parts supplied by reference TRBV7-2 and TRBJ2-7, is GAGVSQSPSNKVTEKGKDVELRCDPISGHTALYWYRQSLGQGLEFLIYFQGNSAPDKSGLPSDRFSAERTGGSVSTLTIQRTQQEDSAVYLCASSLVWGAEQYFGPGTRLTVT.

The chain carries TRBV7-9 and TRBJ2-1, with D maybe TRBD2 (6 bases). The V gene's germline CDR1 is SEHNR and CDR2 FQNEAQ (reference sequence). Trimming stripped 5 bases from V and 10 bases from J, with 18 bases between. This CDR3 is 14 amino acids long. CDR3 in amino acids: CASSVGVAVSEQFF. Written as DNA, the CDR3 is TGTGCCAGCAGCGTAGGGGTAGCGGTCTCGGAGCAGTTCTTC.

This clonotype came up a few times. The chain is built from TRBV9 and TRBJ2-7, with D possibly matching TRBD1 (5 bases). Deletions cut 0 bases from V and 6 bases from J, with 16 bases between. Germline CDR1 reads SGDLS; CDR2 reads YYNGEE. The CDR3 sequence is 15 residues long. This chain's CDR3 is CASSVAASGLGEQYF. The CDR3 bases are TGTGCCAGCAGCGTAGCCGCCTCAGGGTTGGGCGAGCAGTACTTC.

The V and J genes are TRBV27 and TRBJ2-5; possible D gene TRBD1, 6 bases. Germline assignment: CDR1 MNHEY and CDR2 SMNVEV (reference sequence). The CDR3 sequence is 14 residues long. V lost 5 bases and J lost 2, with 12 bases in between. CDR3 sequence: CASSTRQAQETQYF. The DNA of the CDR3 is TGTGCCAGCAGTACCAGACAGGCTCAAGAGACCCAGTACTTC.

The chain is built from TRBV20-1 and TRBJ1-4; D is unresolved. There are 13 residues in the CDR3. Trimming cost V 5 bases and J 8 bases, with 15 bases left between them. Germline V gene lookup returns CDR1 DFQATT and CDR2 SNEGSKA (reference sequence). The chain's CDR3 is CSADPGVEEKLFF. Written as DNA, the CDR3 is TGCAGTGCTGATCCAGGTGTCGAGGAAAAACTGTTTTTT.

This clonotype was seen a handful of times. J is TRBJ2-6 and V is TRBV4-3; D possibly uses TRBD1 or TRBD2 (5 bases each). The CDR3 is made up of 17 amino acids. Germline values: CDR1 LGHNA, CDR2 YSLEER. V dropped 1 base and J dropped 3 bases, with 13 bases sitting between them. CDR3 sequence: CASSQGGSFSGANVLTF. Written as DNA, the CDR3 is TGCGCCAGCAGCCAAGGGGGGTCCTTTAGTGGGGCCAACGTCCTGACTTTC.

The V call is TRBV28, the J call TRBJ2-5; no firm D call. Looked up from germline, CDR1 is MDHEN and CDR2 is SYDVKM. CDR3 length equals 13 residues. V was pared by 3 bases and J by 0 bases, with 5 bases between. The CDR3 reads CASSFSYQETQYF. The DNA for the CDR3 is TGTGCCAGCAGTTTCTCTTACCAAGAGACCCAGTACTTC.

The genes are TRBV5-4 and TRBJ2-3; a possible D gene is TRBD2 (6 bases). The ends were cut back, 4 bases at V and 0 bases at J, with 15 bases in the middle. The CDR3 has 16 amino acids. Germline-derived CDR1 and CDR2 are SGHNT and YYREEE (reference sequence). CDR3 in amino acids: CASSPGLGLSTDTQYF. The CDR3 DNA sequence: TGTGCCAGCAGCCCCGGACTGGGACTTAGCACAGATACGCAGTATTTT.